This T cell receptor beta chain came from a study of Tregs in tolerant kidney transplant recipients. Study information: Sorting of CD4+CD25+CD127- cells followed approximately 3-day belatacept mixed lymphocyte reactions, sometimes with approximately five-day graft donor restimulation. Study outcomes and limitations: Biological reproducibility was not directly addressed, but technical replication error appeared minimal. The small number of patients limits these findings pending further validation.

Some clones are missing from TCRdb's copy, which holds only in-frame ones; the method was immunoSEQ multiplex PCR. The table records about 44,000 clones, just under 97% of them present only once. The CDR3 covers 11 residues. V lost 5 bases and J lost 1, with 5 bases in between. The germline gives CDR1 DFQATT, CDR2 SNEGSKA (reference sequence). Of note for this clone: Its cognate antigen is unknown.

The specimen was Tregs from blood cultured with allogeneic cells. V and J are TRBV20-1 and TRBJ1-1; D is ambiguous. The TCR originated in a human donor in good health. The CDR3 region has the DNA TGCAGTGCTCCCCGGAACACTGAAGCTTTCTTT. It yields the protein CSAPRNTEAFF.